This T cell receptor beta chain was found in a study of vaccination and CD4 T cells after COVID-19. Overall study: Two of the convalescents were Hispanic, and convalescents were six males and four females. Findings and caveats of the study: The authors studied relatively few convalescent patients and analyzed no early post-infection timepoints. Detection of a median roughly 85% of reactive clones in convalescent patients was confined to the period after vaccination.

TCRdb reprocessed the PCR reads with MiXCR, giving one entry per CDR3 protein. The table lists some 18,000 distinct CDR3 sequences, around 62% of them singletons, with under 1.2% in the top ten. This clonotype turned up a few times. Its antigen is not identified. Germline V gives CDR1 MNHEY, CDR2 SVGEGT. With 5 bases removed from V and 2 bases from J, the gap between germline ends came to 15 bases. The CDR3 consists of 15 residues. Spanning March to December 2020, the positive PCR dates came before US Alpha, Beta and Delta variants. This TCR came from a human donor who had recovered from COVID-19. The chain carries TRBV6-2 or TRBV6-3 and TRBJ2-5, with D unclear. The sequences come from CD4+ T cells from blood, collected before SARS-CoV-2 vaccination. This CDR3 is CASSRFDPRQETQYF. CDR3 sequence (DNA): TGTGCCAGCAGTCGTTTTGACCCTCGGCAAGAGACCCAGTACTTC.